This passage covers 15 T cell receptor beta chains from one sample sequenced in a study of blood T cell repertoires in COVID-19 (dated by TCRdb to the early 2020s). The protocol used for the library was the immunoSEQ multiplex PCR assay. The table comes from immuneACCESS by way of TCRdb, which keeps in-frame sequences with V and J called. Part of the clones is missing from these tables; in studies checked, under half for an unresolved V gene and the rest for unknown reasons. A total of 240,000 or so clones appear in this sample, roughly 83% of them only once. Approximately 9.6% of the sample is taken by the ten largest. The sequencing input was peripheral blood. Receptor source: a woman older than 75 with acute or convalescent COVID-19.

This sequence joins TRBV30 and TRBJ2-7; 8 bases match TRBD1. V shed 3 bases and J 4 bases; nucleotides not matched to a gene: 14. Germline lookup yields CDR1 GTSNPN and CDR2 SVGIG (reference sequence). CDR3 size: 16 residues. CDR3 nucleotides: TGTGCCTGGAGGGGTAAGGGGTCAGGGGGCTATTACGAGCAGTACTTC. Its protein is CAWRGKGSGGYYEQYF.

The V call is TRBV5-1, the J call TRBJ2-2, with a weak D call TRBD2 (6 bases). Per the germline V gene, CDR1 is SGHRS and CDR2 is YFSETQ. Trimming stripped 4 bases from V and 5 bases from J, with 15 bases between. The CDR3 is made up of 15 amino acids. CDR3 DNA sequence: TGCGCCAGCAGCGGGGACTTAGGGGCAACCGGGGAGCTGTTTTTT. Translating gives CASSGDLGATGELFF.

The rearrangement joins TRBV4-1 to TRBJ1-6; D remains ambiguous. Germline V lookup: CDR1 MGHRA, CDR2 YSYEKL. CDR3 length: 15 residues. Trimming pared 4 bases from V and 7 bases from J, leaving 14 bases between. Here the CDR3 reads CASSPQGGGNSPLHF. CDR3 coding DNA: TGCGCCAGCAGCCCCCAAGGAGGTGGGAATTCACCCCTCCACTTT.

In DNA form, the CDR3 reads TGTGCCAGCAGCCCGGGACATCCAGGAACAGATACGCAGTATTTT. Its translation is CASSPGHPGTDTQYF. The chain carries TRBV7-3 and TRBJ2-3, with D maybe TRBD1 (6 bases). The germline V and J ends were trimmed by 5 bases and 3 bases, with 15 bases remaining between them. Germline-derived CDR1 and CDR2 are SGHTA and FQGTGA. The CDR3 runs 15 residues.

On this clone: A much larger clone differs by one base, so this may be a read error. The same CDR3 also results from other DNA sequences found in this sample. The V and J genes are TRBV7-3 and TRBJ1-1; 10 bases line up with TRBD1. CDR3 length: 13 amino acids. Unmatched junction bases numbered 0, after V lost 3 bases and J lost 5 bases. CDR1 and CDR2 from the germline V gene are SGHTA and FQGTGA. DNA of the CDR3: TGTGCCAGCAGCTTGGGACAGGGGACTGAAGCTTTCTTT. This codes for CASSLGQGTEAFF.

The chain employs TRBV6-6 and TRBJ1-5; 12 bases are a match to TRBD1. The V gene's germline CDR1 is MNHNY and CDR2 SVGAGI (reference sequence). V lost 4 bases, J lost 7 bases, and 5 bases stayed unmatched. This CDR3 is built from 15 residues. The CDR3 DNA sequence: TGTGCCAGCAGTTCTTCCGGGACAGGGGGCCAGCCCCAGCATTTT. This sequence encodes CASSSSGTGGQPQHF.

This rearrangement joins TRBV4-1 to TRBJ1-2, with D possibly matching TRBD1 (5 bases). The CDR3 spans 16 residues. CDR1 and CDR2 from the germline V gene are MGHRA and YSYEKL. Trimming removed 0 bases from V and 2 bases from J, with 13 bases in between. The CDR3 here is CASSQDPGLTNYGYTF. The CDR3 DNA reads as TGCGCCAGCAGCCAAGACCCGGGACTGACCAACTATGGCTACACCTTC.

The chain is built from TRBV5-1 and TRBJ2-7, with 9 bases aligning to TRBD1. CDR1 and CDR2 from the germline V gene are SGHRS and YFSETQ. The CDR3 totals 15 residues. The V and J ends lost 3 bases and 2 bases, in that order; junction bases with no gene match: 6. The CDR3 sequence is CASSWTGQGAYEQYF. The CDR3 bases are TGCGCCAGCAGCTGGACGGGACAGGGAGCCTACGAGCAGTACTTC.

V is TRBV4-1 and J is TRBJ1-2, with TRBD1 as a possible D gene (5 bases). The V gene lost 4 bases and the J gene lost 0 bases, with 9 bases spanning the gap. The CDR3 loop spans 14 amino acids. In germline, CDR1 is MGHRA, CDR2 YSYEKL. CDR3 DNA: TGCGCCAGCAGCCGACAGACCACTAACTATGGCTACACCTTC. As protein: CASSRQTTNYGYTF.

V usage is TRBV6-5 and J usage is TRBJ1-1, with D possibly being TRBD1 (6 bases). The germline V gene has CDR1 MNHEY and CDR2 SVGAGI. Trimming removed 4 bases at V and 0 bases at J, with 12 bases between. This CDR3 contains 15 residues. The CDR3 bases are TGTGCCAGCAGTTCGGTCGACAGGTTGAACACTGAAGCTTTCTTT. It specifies CASSSVDRLNTEAFF.

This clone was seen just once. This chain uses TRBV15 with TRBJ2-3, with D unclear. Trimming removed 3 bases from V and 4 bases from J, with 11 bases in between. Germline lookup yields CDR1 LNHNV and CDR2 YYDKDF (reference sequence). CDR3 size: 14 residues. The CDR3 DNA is TGTGCCACCAGCAGGCCTCCCCGGGCAGATACGCAGTATTTT. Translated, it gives CATSRPPRADTQYF.

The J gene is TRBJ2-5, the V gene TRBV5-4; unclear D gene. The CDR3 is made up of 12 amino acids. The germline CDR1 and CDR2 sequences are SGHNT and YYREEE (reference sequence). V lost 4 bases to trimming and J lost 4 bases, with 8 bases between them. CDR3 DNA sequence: TGTGCCAGCAGCCGGGTGGGAGAGACCCAGTACTTC. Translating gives CASSRVGETQYF.

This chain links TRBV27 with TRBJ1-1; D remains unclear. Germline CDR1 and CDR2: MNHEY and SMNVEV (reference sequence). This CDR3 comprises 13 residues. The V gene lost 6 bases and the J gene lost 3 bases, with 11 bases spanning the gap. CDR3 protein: CASRAHGDTEAFF. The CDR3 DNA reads TGTGCCAGCAGGGCCCACGGGGACACTGAAGCTTTCTTT.

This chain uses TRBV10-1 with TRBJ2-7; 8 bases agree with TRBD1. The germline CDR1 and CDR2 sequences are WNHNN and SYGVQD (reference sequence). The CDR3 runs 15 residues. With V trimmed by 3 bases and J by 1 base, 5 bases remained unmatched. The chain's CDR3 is CASSDPGTGSYEQYF. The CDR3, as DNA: TGCGCCAGCAGTGACCCCGGGACAGGTTCCTACGAGCAGTACTTC.

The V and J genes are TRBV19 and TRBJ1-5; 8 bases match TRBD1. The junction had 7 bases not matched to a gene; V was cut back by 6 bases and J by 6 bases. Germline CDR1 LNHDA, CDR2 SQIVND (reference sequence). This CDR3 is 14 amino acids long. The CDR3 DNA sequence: TGTGCCAGTAGCCCCGGACAGGGCACTCAGCCCCAGCATTTT. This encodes CASSPGQGTQPQHF.